These T cell receptor beta chains were read from a single sample in a study of graft-versus-host responses after intestinal transplantation. Clones were sequenced by immunoSEQ multiplex PCR, and TCRdb holds only the in-frame ones, with some missing. Among approximately 37,000 clones listed, more than 85% were seen once. This sample comprised PBMCs, obtained approximately 700 days after intestinal transplantation. Every receptor here comes from a human patient who received an intestinal transplant, so some T cells may come from the graft donor. Both conserved end residues are part of each CDR3. The order of the fields is J gene, D gene, clone size, V gene, CDR3 DNA, CDR3 protein. The D gene is left open where the match is weak. Where a row states a size, it is once, few, many or the class of an expanded clone; other rows omit it.

J gene: TRBJ2-3
D gene: .
clone size: .
V gene: TRBV7-9
CDR3 DNA: TGTGCCAGCAGCTTGGACGGACCCACAGATACGCAGTATTTT
CDR3 protein: CASSLDGPTDTQYF

J gene: TRBJ2-7
D gene: .
clone size: .
V gene: TRBV15
CDR3 DNA: TGTGCCACCAGCAGCCAGTTTACGGGACCTTTGGGGTCCGAGCAGTACTTC
CDR3 protein: CATSSQFTGPLGSEQYF

J gene: TRBJ2-7
D gene: .
clone size: .
V gene: TRBV9
CDR3 DNA: TGTGCCAGCAGCGCCCGGAGGGGGGGGACTCCTAGATGCTACGAGCAGTACTTC
CDR3 protein: CASSARRGGTPRCYEQYF

J gene: TRBJ1-1
D gene: .
clone size: .
V gene: TRBV7-9
CDR3 DNA: TGTGCCAGCAGCTCTCAGCCCGGAACAGGGCCCATGGGAGCTTTCTTT
CDR3 protein: CASSSQPGTGPMGAFF

J gene: TRBJ2-1
D gene: .
clone size: .
V gene: TRBV27
CDR3 DNA: TGTGCCAGCAGTTTCGGAGCAGGGGATAATTATGAGCAGTTCTTC
CDR3 protein: CASSFGAGDNYEQFF

J gene: TRBJ1-4
D gene: TRBD1
clone size: .
V gene: TRBV27
CDR3 DNA: TGTGCCAGCAGTTTACGGGGGACAGGTTTCTTTCCTGGGAATGAAAAACTGTTTTTT
CDR3 protein: CASSLRGTGFFPGNEKLFF

J gene: TRBJ2-3
D gene: TRBD2
clone size: once
V gene: TRBV5-1
CDR3 DNA: TGCGCCAGCAGCTGGGGACTAGCGGGGTCCACAGATACGCAGTATTTT
CDR3 protein: CASSWGLAGSTDTQYF

J gene: TRBJ2-3
D gene: TRBD2
clone size: .
V gene: TRBV6-4
CDR3 DNA: TGTGCCAGCAGGGTCCCCGGGAGGGAGGATACGCAGTATTTT
CDR3 protein: CASRVPGREDTQYF

J gene: TRBJ1-5
D gene: TRBD1
clone size: .
V gene: TRBV18
CDR3 DNA: TGTGCCAGCTCACCTGGACAGGAACAGCCCCAGCATTTT
CDR3 protein: CASSPGQEQPQHF

J gene: TRBJ1-2
D gene: .
clone size: once
V gene: TRBV18
CDR3 DNA: TGTGCCAGCTCAACGATCCAAGACTTGGGGGGCTACACCTTC
CDR3 protein: CASSTIQDLGGYTF

J gene: TRBJ1-6
D gene: .
clone size: .
V gene: TRBV5-6
CDR3 DNA: TGTGCCAGCAGCCCCTGGGGCGGGGTCTCACCCCTCCACTTT
CDR3 protein: CASSPWGGVSPLHF

J gene: TRBJ2-3
D gene: TRBD1
clone size: .
V gene: TRBV19
CDR3 DNA: TGTGCCAGTAGTATGTGGGACAGGGAAGGGGATACGCAGTATTTT
CDR3 protein: CASSMWDREGDTQYF